Here is one TCR beta chain with its context. The source of the sample is a study of cytotoxic CD8 clonotypes in ibrutinib-treated CLL. Clones were sequenced by immunoSEQ multiplex PCR, and TCRdb holds only the in-frame ones, with some missing. This repertoire shows some 300,000 clones, approximately 80% found once; its top ten account for more than 6%. The V gene lost 10 bases and the J gene lost 8 bases, with 11 bases spanning the gap. Germline assignment: CDR1 SEHNR and CDR2 FQNEAQ (reference sequence). The CDR3 spans 10 residues. V is TRBV7-9 and J is TRBJ1-2, with D uncertain. The origin of this receptor is a human donor with chronic lymphocytic leukemia. The sequencing used PBMCs, collected before ibrutinib treatment. Here the CDR3 DNA reads TGTGCCAACACAGAGCTAGGCTACACCTTC. It codes for CANTELGYTF.